The clone carrying this T cell receptor (beta chain) was counted only a few times. This record belongs to a study of patients and donors after allogeneic stem cell transplantation. TCRdb re-analysed the RT-PCR reads in MiXCR, keeping a single row per CDR3 protein. The sample consists of roughly 880,000 distinct CDR3 sequences, about a sixth of them appearing once. The sequence was obtained from a human donor who was either an allogeneic HSCT recipient or a stem cell or donor lymphocyte infusion donor (not recorded which). It is not recorded whose cells these are; they may come from a transplant donor. The sample consisted of blood, either unsorted or a sorted T cell fraction (not recorded which).

CDR3 nucleotides: TGCGCCAGCAGCACGAGGACAGGTACAGCAGATACGCAGTATTTT. Translation: CASSTRTGTADTQYF. The rearrangement joins TRBV5-1 to TRBJ2-3, with 7 bases identical to TRBD1. V shed 4 bases and J 4 bases; nucleotides not matched to a gene: 9. The CDR3 length is 15 residues. CDR1 is SGHRS, CDR2 YFSETQ, per germline.